A single sample gave rise to the 21 T cell receptor beta chains below, sequenced in a study of shared clonotypes between healthy human individuals (dated by TCRdb to 2019 to 2021). Receptor amplification or capture employed the immunoSEQ multiplex PCR assay. TCRdb retrieved this table from immuneACCESS and kept in-frame rearrangements only. Not all clones are present; in checked studies, unresolved V genes account for under half, and no reason is known for the remainder. Recorded for this sample are 640,000 or so clones; roughly 70% of them occurred a single time. The ten largest clones represent less than 2% of the sample. The sample taken for sequencing was memory CD4+ T cells sorted from blood. This specimen's cell subset or site label, per the study, means: CD45RA-negative fraction. All receptors derive from a woman aged 25 to 39 in good health.

The chain recombines TRBV5-1 with TRBJ2-7; D may be TRBD1 (5 bases). Deletions cut 5 bases from V and 5 bases from J, with 11 bases between. CDR1 is SGHRS and CDR2 is YFSETQ in the germline V gene. This CDR3 spans 12 amino acids. The CDR3 spells CASRKEGDEQYF. CDR3 DNA: TGCGCCAGCAGGAAGGAAGGGGACGAGCAGTACTTC.

The chain recombines TRBV2 with TRBJ1-1, with TRBD1 as a possible D gene (6 bases). This CDR3 spans 14 amino acids. V lost 4 bases and J 1 base, leaving 10 bases between the germline ends. Germline V lookup: CDR1 SNHLY, CDR2 FYNNEI. CDR3 in amino acids: CASSGQGRNTEAFF. The CDR3 nucleotides are TGTGCCAGCAGTGGGCAGGGGAGGAACACTGAAGCTTTCTTT.

The V call is TRBV7-6, the J call TRBJ2-1; 7 bases map to TRBD2. Germline CDR1 and CDR2: SGHVS and FNYEAQ. CDR3 length: 17 residues. J was trimmed by 3 bases and V by 4 bases; bases with no gene match: 12. The CDR3 DNA follows: TGTGCCAGCAGCTCCTTGAGCGCGGGAGAGTTCTACAATGAGCAGTTCTTC. This gives the protein CASSSLSAGEFYNEQFF.

In this sample, this clone turned up once. The chain carries TRBV11-2 and TRBJ2-7; D gene ambiguous. The germline V and J ends were trimmed by 2 bases and 3 bases, with 8 bases remaining between them. CDR1 and CDR2 from the germline V gene are SGHAT and FQNNGV. This CDR3 has 13 residues. CDR3 in DNA: TGTGCCAGCAGCTTATCCGAGATCTACGAGCAGTACTTC. Amino acids: CASSLSEIYEQYF.

The chain links TRBV28 to TRBJ1-1, with D uncertain. The CDR3 covers 15 residues. Germline V lookup: CDR1 MDHEN, CDR2 SYDVKM. V shed 8 bases and J shed 4 bases, with 20 bases lying between them. In DNA form, the CDR3 reads TGTGCCAGCTACCCCACGTGGAGGGTTGGCACTGAAGCTTTCTTT. As protein: CASYPTWRVGTEAFF.

There are many counts of this clone. The rearrangement links TRBV19 to TRBJ1-5; D gene ambiguous. V dropped 7 bases and J dropped 4 bases, with 14 bases sitting between them. Germline CDR1 and CDR2: LNHDA and SQIVND (reference sequence). This CDR3 spans 14 amino acids. CDR3 nucleotides: TGTGCCAGTAACCTGAAACAGAGAAATCAGCCCCAGCATTTT. It yields the protein CASNLKQRNQPQHF. Complete variable domain (other parts from reference TRBV19 and TRBJ1-5): DGGITQSPKYLFRKEGQNVTLSCEQNLNHDAMYWYRQDPGQGLRLIYYSQIVNDFQKGDIAEGYSVSREKKESFPLTVTSAQKNPTAFYLCASNLKQRNQPQHFGDGTRLSIL.

The chain has TRBV5-1 and TRBJ2-1; TRBD2 aligns across 8 bases. J was trimmed by 5 bases and V by 3 bases; bases with no gene match: 16. Germline V gives CDR1 SGHRS, CDR2 YFSETQ. This CDR3 comprises 18 residues. In DNA form, the CDR3 reads TGCGCCAGCAGCTCGGGTATAGGCGGGAGGTGGATGGACAATGAGCAGTTCTTC. Translation: CASSSGIGGRWMDNEQFF.

This sequence joins TRBV7-9 and TRBJ2-2; 11 positions match TRBD2. The ends lost 5 bases at V and 7 bases at J; junction bases unmatched: 9. The CDR3 is 16 amino acids. Per the germline V gene, CDR1 is SEHNR and CDR2 is FQNEAQ (reference sequence). Written as DNA, the CDR3 is TGTGCCAGCAGCCTTGGGCCTAGCGGGAGGAGCGGGGAGCTGTTTTTT. Translated, it gives CASSLGPSGRSGELFF.

The V and J genes are TRBV18 and TRBJ1-5; possible D gene TRBD1, 5 bases. The CDR3 has 15 amino acids. V shed 2 bases and J shed 3 bases, with 11 bases lying between them. Per the germline V gene, CDR1 is KGHSH and CDR2 is LQKENI. The CDR3 bases are TGTGCCAGCTCACCAGGTGACAGCCCCAATCAGCCCCAGCATTTT. This gives the protein CASSPGDSPNQPQHF. The full variable domain, completed using reference TRBV18 and TRBJ1-5, is NAGVMQNPRHLVRRRGQEARLRCSPMKGHSHVYWYRQLPEEGLKFMVYLQKENIIDESGMPKERFSAEFPKEGPSILRIQQVVRGDSAAYFCASSPGDSPNQPQHFGDGTRLSIL.

In its sample, this clone was seen a few times. The sample holds other DNA sequences that translate to the same CDR3. This chain links TRBV6-4 with TRBJ2-3, with TRBD2 as a possible D gene (5 bases). CDR1 is MRHNA and CDR2 is SNTAGT in the germline V gene. This CDR3 contains 14 residues. Trimming pared 5 bases from V and 1 base from J, leaving 10 bases between. The CDR3 spells CASSRGGGTDTQYF. DNA for the CDR3: TGTGCCAGCAGTCGAGGAGGAGGCACAGATACGCAGTATTTT.

The V gene is TRBV9, the J gene TRBJ2-2; tentative D call: TRBD2 (6 bases). Per the germline V gene, CDR1 is SGDLS and CDR2 is YYNGEE. V was clipped by 3 bases and J by 4 bases, with 13 bases between them. The CDR3 is made up of 15 amino acids. CDR3 nucleotide sequence: TGTGCCAGCAGCGCCGCGGGAACCTTCACCGGGGAGCTGTTTTTT. Translation: CASSAAGTFTGELFF.

DNA for the CDR3: TGTGCCAGTAGTGGCAGGGGGGGACTCAATCAGCCCCAGCATTTT. This translates into CASSGRGGLNQPQHF. The V gene is TRBV19, the J gene TRBJ1-5; 7 nucleotides line up with TRBD1. Germline loops: CDR1 LNHDA, CDR2 SQIVND (reference sequence). With 5 bases clipped from V and 3 bases from J, the junction kept 7 bases outside the gene matches. The CDR3 is 15 amino acids.

The gene calls are TRBV4-2 and TRBJ1-2, with no clear D. V lost 1 base and J lost 2, with 8 bases in between. The CDR3 totals 14 residues. Germline V gene sequence: CDR1 LGHNA, CDR2 YNFKEQ. Here the CDR3 reads CASSQGTPNYGYTF. The CDR3 bases are TGTGCCAGCAGCCAAGGAACCCCGAACTATGGCTACACCTTC.

This chain joins TRBV5-1 and TRBJ2-1, with D tentatively TRBD1 or TRBD2 (5 bases each). V gave up 0 bases and J gave up 6 bases, with 13 bases separating them. Germline-derived CDR1 and CDR2 are SGHRS and YFSETQ. CDR3 length: 15 amino acids. The CDR3 region has the DNA TGCGCCAGCAGCTTGGGGGACCCACAACTCAATGAGCAGTTCTTC. Translated: CASSLGDPQLNEQFF.

The rearrangement links TRBV28 to TRBJ2-3; TRBD2 matches 10 bases. V lost 8 bases to trimming and J lost 7 bases; unmatched junction nucleotides: 9. The CDR3 covers 14 residues. Germline-derived CDR1 and CDR2 are MDHEN and SYDVKM. The DNA of the CDR3 is TGTGCCAGCCAGAAGCGGGAGGGCCAAAATACGCAGTATTTT. Its protein product is CASQKREGQNTQYF.

This rearrangement joins TRBV2 to TRBJ2-1, with D possibly TRBD2 on 7 matching bases. In germline, CDR1 is SNHLY, CDR2 FYNNEI. CDR3 size: 12 residues. The V end was cut by 6 bases, the J end by 7 bases, with 10 bases between. This CDR3 reads CASRGGGNEQFF. As DNA, the CDR3 is TGTGCCAGCAGGGGAGGGGGTAATGAGCAGTTCTTC.

The rearrangement links TRBV28 to TRBJ2-3; 8 positions agree with TRBD2. Germline CDR1 and CDR2: MDHEN and SYDVKM. The CDR3 is 14 amino acids. Trimming removed 7 bases from V and 2 bases from J; junction bases left unmatched: 5. CDR3 in DNA: TGTGCCAGCAAGGCGGGAGGCCTCACAGATACGCAGTATTTT. Protein sequence: CASKAGGLTDTQYF.

The rearrangement joins TRBV19 to TRBJ2-2, with 8 bases identical to TRBD1. J was trimmed by 3 bases and V by 10 bases; bases with no gene match: 10. Germline-derived CDR1 and CDR2 are LNHDA and SQIVND (reference sequence). The CDR3 extends over 15 amino acids. CDR3 protein: CATRTGWMDTGELFF. DNA of the CDR3: TGTGCCACCCGGACAGGGTGGATGGACACCGGGGAGCTGTTTTTT.

The genes are TRBV7-3 and TRBJ2-5, with 9 nucleotides matching TRBD2. The V and J ends lost 5 bases and 5 bases, in that order; junction bases with no gene match: 9. This CDR3 comprises 15 residues. Germline V gene data show CDR1 as SGHTA and CDR2 as FQGTGA. Here the CDR3 DNA reads TGTGCCAGCAGCCGAGGCGGGAGGGCCCACGAGACCCAGTACTTC. It is translated as CASSRGGRAHETQYF.

This clone is a singleton in its sample. The chain recombines TRBV19 with TRBJ1-5; D may be TRBD1 (6 bases). The germline V and J ends were trimmed by 5 bases and 0 bases, with 8 bases remaining between them. Germline-derived CDR1 and CDR2 are LNHDA and SQIVND (reference sequence). The CDR3 is made up of 14 amino acids. CDR3 protein: CASSWTDSNQPQHF. The CDR3 region has the DNA TGTGCCAGTAGTTGGACAGATAGCAATCAGCCCCAGCATTTT.

The chain uses TRBV28 and TRBJ2-6, with 8 nucleotides matching TRBD1. Germline V gives CDR1 MDHEN, CDR2 SYDVKM. The length of the CDR3 is 18 residues. V shed 4 bases and J 2 bases; nucleotides not matched to a gene: 10. For the CDR3, the DNA is TGTGCCAGCAGTTCCCTCGGACAGGGACTCCCTGGGGCCAACGTCCTGACTTTC. It specifies CASSSLGQGLPGANVLTF.